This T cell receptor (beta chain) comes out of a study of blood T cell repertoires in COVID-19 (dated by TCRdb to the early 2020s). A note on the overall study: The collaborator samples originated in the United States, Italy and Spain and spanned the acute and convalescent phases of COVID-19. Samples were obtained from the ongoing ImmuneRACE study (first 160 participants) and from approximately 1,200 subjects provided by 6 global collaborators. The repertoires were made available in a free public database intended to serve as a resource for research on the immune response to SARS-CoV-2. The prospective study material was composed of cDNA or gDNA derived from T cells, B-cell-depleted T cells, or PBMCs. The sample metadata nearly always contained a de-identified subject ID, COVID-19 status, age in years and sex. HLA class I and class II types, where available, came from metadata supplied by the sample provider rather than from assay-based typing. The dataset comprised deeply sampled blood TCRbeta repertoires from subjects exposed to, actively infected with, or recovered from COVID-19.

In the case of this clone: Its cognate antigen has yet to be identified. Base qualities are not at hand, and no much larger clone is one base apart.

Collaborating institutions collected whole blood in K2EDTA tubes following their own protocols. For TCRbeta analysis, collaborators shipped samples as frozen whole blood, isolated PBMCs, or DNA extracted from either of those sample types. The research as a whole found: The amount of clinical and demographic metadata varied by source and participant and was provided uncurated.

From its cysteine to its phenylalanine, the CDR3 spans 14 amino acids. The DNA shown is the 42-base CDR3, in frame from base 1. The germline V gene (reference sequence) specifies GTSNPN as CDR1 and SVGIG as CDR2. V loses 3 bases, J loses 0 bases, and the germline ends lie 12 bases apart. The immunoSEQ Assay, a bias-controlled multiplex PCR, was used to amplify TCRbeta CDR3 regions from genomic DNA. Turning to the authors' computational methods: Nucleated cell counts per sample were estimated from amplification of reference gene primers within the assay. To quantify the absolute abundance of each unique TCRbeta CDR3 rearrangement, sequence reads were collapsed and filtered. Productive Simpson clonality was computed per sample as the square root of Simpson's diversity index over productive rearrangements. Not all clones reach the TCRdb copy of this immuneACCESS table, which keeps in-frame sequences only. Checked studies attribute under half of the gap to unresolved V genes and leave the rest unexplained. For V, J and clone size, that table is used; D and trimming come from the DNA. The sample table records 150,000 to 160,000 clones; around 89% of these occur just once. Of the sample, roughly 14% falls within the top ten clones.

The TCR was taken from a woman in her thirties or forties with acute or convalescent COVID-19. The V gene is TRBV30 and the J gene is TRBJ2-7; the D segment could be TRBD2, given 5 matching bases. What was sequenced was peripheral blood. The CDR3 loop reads CAWRDLLSSYEQYF. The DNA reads TGTGCCTGGAGGGACTTACTGAGCTCCTACGAGCAGTACTTC.